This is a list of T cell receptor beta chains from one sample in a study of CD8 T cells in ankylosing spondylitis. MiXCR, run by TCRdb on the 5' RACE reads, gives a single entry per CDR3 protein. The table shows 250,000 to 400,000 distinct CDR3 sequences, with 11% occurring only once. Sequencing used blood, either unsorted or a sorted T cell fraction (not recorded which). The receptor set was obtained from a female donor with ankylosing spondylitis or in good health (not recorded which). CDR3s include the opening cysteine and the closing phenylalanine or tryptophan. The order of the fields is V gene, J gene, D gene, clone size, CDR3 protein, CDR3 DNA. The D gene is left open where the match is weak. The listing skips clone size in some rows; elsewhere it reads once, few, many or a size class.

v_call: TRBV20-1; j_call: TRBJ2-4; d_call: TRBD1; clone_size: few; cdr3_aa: CSAGGQGVRDIQYF; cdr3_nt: TGCAGTGCTGGGGGACAGGGGGTCCGGGACATTCAGTACTTC
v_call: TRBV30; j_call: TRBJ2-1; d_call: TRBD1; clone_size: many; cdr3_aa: CAWSVAWGSGTGTSSSYNEQFF; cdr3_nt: TGTGCCTGGAGTGTGGCTTGGGGTTCGGGGACAGGGACCTCTAGCTCCTACAATGAGCAGTTCTTC
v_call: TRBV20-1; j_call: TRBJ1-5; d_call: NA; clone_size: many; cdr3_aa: CSARAPGGINQPQHF; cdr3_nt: TGCAGTGCTAGAGCCCCCGGGGGTATCAATCAGCCCCAGCATTTT
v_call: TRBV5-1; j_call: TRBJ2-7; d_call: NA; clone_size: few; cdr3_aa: CASSLSTGNTYEQYF; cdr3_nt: TGCGCCAGCAGCTTGAGTACAGGGAATACCTACGAGCAGTACTTC
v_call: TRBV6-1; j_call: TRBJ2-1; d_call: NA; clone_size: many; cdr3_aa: CASGRAAYNEQFF; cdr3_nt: TGTGCCAGTGGACGGGCCGCCTACAATGAGCAGTTCTTC
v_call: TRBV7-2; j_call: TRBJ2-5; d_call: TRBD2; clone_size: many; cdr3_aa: CASSLRLAVETQYF; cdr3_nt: TGTGCCAGCAGCTTGCGGCTAGCGGTAGAGACCCAGTACTTC
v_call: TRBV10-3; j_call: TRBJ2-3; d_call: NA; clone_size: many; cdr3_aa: CAISAEGFTDTQYF; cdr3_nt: TGTGCCATCAGTGCTGAGGGTTTCACAGATACGCAGTATTTT
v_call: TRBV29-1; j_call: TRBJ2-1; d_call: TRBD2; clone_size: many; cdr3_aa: CSVISGGAYNEQFF; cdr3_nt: TGCAGCGTGATTAGCGGGGGGGCATACAATGAGCAGTTCTTC
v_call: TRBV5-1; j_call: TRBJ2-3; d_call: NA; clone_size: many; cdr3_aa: CASSSREDSTDTQYF; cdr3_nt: TGCGCCAGCAGCTCCAGAGAAGATAGCACAGATACGCAGTATTTT
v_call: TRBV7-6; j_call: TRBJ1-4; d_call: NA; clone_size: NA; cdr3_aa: CASGLGGFTNEKLFF; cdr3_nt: TGTGCCAGCGGCTTAGGAGGATTTACTAATGAAAAACTGTTTTTT
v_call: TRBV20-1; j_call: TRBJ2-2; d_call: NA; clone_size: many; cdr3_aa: CSASPPLYDTGEPFF; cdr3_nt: TGCAGTGCTAGCCCCCCACTCTACGACACCGGGGAGCCGTTTTTT
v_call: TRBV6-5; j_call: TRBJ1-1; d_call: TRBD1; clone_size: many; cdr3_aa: CASSYPRQGEWTEAFF; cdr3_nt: TGTGCCAGCAGTTACCCCCGACAGGGGGAGTGGACTGAAGCTTTCTTT
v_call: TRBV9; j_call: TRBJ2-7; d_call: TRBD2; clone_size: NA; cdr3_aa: CASSPRPGLADPRTYEQYF; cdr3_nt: TGTGCCAGCAGCCCGCGACCGGGACTAGCGGACCCTCGCACCTACGAGCAGTACTTC
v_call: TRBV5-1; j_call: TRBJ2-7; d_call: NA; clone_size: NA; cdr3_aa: CASSLEGRGSYEQYF; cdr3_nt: TGCGCCAGCAGCTTGGAGGGCAGGGGTTCCTACGAGCAGTACTTC
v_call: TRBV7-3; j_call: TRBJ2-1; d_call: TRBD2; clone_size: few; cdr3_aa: CASSSRGSSGGTYNEQFF; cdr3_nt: TGTGCCAGCAGCTCCAGAGGATCTAGCGGGGGTACCTACAATGAGCAGTTCTTC
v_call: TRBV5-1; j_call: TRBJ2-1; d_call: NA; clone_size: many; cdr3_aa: CASSLAASSVTDEQFF; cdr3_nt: TGCGCCAGCAGCTTGGCGGCTAGCTCAGTTACCGATGAGCAGTTCTTC
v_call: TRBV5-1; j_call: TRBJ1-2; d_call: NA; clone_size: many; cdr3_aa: CASSPAGTTNYGYTF; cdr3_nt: TGCGCCAGCAGCCCGGCCGGGACAACTAACTATGGCTACACCTTC
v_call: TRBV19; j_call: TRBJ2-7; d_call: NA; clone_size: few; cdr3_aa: CASSSRGVSGTYEQYF; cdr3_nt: TGTGCCAGTAGTAGCCGCGGGGTGTCGGGAACCTACGAGCAGTACTTC
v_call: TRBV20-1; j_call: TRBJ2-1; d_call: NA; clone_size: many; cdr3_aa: CSAVTGGNEQFF; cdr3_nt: TGCAGTGCTGTAACTGGCGGGAATGAGCAGTTCTTC
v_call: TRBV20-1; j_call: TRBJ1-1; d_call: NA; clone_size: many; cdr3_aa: CSASGQSGDTEAFF; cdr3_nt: TGCAGTGCTTCTGGACAGTCAGGGGACACTGAAGCTTTCTTT
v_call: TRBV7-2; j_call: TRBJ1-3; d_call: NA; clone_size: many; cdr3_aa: CASSSDNHISGNTIYF; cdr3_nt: TGTGCCAGCAGCTCAGACAACCACATCTCTGGAAACACCATATATTTT
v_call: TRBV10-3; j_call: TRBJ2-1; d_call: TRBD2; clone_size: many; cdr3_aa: CAISIAGLAGRVEQFF; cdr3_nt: TGTGCCATCAGCATCGCGGGACTAGCGGGACGTGTTGAGCAGTTCTTC
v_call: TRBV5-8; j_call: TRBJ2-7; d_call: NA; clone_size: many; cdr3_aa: CASSARTYEQYF; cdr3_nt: TGTGCCAGCAGCGCGAGGACCTACGAGCAGTACTTC
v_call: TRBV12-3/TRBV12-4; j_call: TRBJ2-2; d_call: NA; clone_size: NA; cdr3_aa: CASSTTNHITNTGELFF; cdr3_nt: TGTGCCAGCAGTACCACCAATCATATAACGAACACCGGGGAGCTGTTTTTT
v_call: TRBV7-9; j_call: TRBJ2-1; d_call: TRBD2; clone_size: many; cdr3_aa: CASSPDGLAGYNEQFF; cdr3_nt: TGTGCCAGCAGCCCCGATGGGCTAGCGGGCTACAATGAGCAGTTCTTC
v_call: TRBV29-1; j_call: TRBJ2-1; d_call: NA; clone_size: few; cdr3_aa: CSVVGTTYNEQFF; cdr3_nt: TGCAGCGTTGTTGGGACAACCTACAATGAGCAGTTCTTC